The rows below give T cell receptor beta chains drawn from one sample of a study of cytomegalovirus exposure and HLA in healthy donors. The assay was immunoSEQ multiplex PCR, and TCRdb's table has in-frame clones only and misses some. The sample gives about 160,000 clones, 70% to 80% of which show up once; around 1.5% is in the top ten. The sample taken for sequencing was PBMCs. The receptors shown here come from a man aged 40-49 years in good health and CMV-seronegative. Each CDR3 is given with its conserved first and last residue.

CDR3aa: CASRPSRGLTYEQYF; len: 15; j_gene: TRBJ2-7; v_gene: TRBV28
CDR3aa: CASTLGGTATNEKLFF; len: 16; j_gene: TRBJ1-4; v_gene: TRBV19
CDR3aa: CASSLRGGSIEETQYF; len: 16; j_gene: TRBJ2-5; v_gene: TRBV11-3
CDR3aa: CASGVRGEAFF; len: 11; j_gene: TRBJ1-1; v_gene: TRBV28
CDR3aa: CASNSNHQGGGANGLTF; len: 17; j_gene: TRBJ2-6; v_gene: TRBV28
CDR3aa: CASSDDGWGEGQDEQYF; len: 17; j_gene: NA; v_gene: TRBV2
CDR3aa: CAISGTGEDYGYTF; len: 14; j_gene: TRBJ1-2; v_gene: TRBV10-3
CDR3aa: CASSLGAGYQRAGANVLTF; len: 19; j_gene: TRBJ2-6; v_gene: TRBV5-1
CDR3aa: CASSPATGPQQPQHF; len: 15; j_gene: TRBJ1-5; v_gene: TRBV5-1
CDR3aa: CASGPGVWETRDSNEQFF; len: 18; j_gene: TRBJ2-1; v_gene: TRBV27
CDR3aa: CASSTRQGFEAFF; len: 13; j_gene: TRBJ1-1; v_gene: TRBV7-3
CDR3aa: CSSSARGSFSGNTIYF; len: 16; j_gene: TRBJ1-3; v_gene: TRBV7-9
CDR3aa: CASSLQGLAAETQYF; len: 15; j_gene: TRBJ2-5; v_gene: TRBV7-3
CDR3aa: CASSSQGSFTGELFF; len: 15; j_gene: TRBJ2-2; v_gene: TRBV7-9
CDR3aa: CASSQSTDTQYF; len: 12; j_gene: TRBJ2-3; v_gene: TRBV5-1
CDR3aa: CASSGLAVPYEQYF; len: 14; j_gene: TRBJ2-7; v_gene: TRBV7-2
CDR3aa: CASSESYRFYNQPQHF; len: 16; j_gene: TRBJ1-5; v_gene: TRBV10-2
CDR3aa: CASSRGHLDNEQFF; len: 14; j_gene: TRBJ2-1; v_gene: TRBV6-6
CDR3aa: CASSIRGQGAYEQYF; len: 15; j_gene: NA; v_gene: TRBV6-6
CDR3aa: CASSVQATRVYEQYF; len: 15; j_gene: TRBJ2-7; v_gene: TRBV5-1
CDR3aa: CASSFSTPANTGELFF; len: 16; j_gene: TRBJ2-2; v_gene: TRBV5-5
CDR3aa: CASRTTGGQETQYF; len: 14; j_gene: TRBJ2-5; v_gene: TRBV19
CDR3aa: CASSSTSGSQETQYF; len: 15; j_gene: TRBJ2-5; v_gene: TRBV7-9
CDR3aa: CSSTERASGSMGEQFF; len: 16; j_gene: TRBJ2-1; v_gene: TRBV7-9
CDR3aa: CASSFKGQTGYQETQYF; len: 17; j_gene: TRBJ2-5; v_gene: TRBV7-2
CDR3aa: CASRPGLQETQYF; len: 13; j_gene: TRBJ2-5; v_gene: TRBV7-2
CDR3aa: CASSLRGEKNIQYF; len: 14; j_gene: TRBJ2-4; v_gene: TRBV5-6
CDR3aa: CASSPAGGGSETQYF; len: 15; j_gene: TRBJ2-5; v_gene: TRBV7-9
CDR3aa: CASSLFSGRGDNEQFF; len: 16; j_gene: TRBJ2-1; v_gene: TRBV11-2
CDR3aa: CASSDRKQGSKPQHF; len: 15; j_gene: TRBJ1-5; v_gene: TRBV2
CDR3aa: CASSPGDAGLANNEQFF; len: 17; j_gene: TRBJ2-1; v_gene: TRBV18
CDR3aa: CASSSRGDRFSYEQYF; len: 16; j_gene: NA; v_gene: TRBV18
CDR3aa: CASSGPERGNQPQHF; len: 15; j_gene: TRBJ1-5; v_gene: TRBV6-1
CDR3aa: CASSTGLDQPQHF; len: 13; j_gene: TRBJ1-5; v_gene: TRBV2
CDR3aa: CASSPDRDQPQHF; len: 13; j_gene: TRBJ1-5; v_gene: TRBV18
CDR3aa: CASSLAWADPNYGYTF; len: 16; j_gene: TRBJ1-2; v_gene: TRBV7-9
CDR3aa: CSVRTISYNEQFF; len: 13; j_gene: TRBJ2-1; v_gene: TRBV29-1
CDR3aa: CASSSSHTGDTSPLHF; len: 16; j_gene: TRBJ1-6; v_gene: TRBV28
CDR3aa: CASSAEAGSPNHTF; len: 14; j_gene: TRBJ1-2; v_gene: TRBV6-1
CDR3aa: CASSYGAGGQETQYF; len: 15; j_gene: TRBJ2-5; v_gene: TRBV6-5
CDR3aa: CASSSGGGETQYF; len: 13; j_gene: TRBJ2-5; v_gene: TRBV10-2
CDR3aa: CASSQGTSGSPAAGELFF; len: 18; j_gene: TRBJ2-2; v_gene: TRBV7-8